This TCR beta chain was found in a study of blood T cells in healthy people across ages. Germline lookup yields CDR1 SGHRS and CDR2 YFSETQ. Trimming left V 0 bases short and J 7 bases short, with 15 bases between. The CDR3 covers 15 residues. For the second PCR, which ran for about 6 to 11 cycles, a sample-barcoded 5' primer and a J-beta primer mix were used. Each cDNA molecule carried a tag from a template-switch adaptor that contained 12 random nucleotides. Each CDR3 protein gets one entry after TCRdb re-called the 5' RACE reads with MiXCR. The sample records 1.5 million to 2 million distinct CDR3 sequences, around half being singletons. Every sample gave at least 6 micrograms of total RNA when it was extracted. This clonotype was counted a few times.

Sequencing used blood. The TCR originated in a middle-aged woman in good health. The chain is built from TRBV5-1 and TRBJ2-3; D possibly uses TRBD1 or TRBD2 (5 bases each). The CDR3 region has the DNA TGCGCCAGCAGCTTGGTCGGGACGACTCCTTATACGCAGTATTTT. As protein: CASSLVGTTPYTQYF.